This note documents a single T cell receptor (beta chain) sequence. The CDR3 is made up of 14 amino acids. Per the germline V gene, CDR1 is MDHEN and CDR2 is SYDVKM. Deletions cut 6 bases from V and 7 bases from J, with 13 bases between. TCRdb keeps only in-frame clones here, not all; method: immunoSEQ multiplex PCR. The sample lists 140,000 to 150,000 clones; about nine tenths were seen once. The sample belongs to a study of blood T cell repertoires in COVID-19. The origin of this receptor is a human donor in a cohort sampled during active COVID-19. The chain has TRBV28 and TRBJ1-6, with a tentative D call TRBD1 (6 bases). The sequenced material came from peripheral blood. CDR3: CASSRRGGNSPLHF. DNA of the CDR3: TGTGCCAGCAGCCGCAGGGGCGGGAATTCACCCCTCCACTTT. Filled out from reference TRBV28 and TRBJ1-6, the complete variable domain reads DVKVTQSSRYLVKRTGEKVFLECVQDMDHENMFWYRQDPGLGLRLIYFSYDVKMKEKGDIPEGYSVSREKKERFSLILESASTNQTSMYLCASSRRGGNSPLHFGNGTRLTVT.